These 27 T cell receptor beta chains share one sample of origin, sequenced in a study of CXCR3-negative and CXCR3-positive naive CD8 T cells. UMI-labeled TRB cDNA libraries were prepared by 5' RACE. TCRdb re-called the 5' RACE reads and catalogs CDR3 proteins one per entry, DNA excluded. There are about 50,000 distinct CDR3 sequences in the sample, with about 0.61% held by the top ten. These receptors lack a known antigen. Findings and limits, study-wide: Comparison of naive cells showed more hydrophobic TRB CDR3s in CXCR3-positive than in CXCR3-negative naive cells.

The sequenced sample consisted of naive CXCR3+ CD8+ T cells from blood. The subset here: CD45RO-CCR7+CD27+CD95- naive CD8+ T cells expressing CXCR3 (TNR3+). These receptors all stem from a human donor in good health. Some clones in this sample may be carry-over from other donors' samples.

The chain carries TRBV4-3 and TRBJ1-1. Per germline, CDR1 LGHNA and CDR2 YSLEER. CDR3 length: 15 residues. The CDR3 sequence: CASSQAPGLDTEAFF.

V and J are TRBV7-3 and TRBJ2-5; the D call from TCRdb, TRBD1, cannot be confirmed without DNA. Germline lookup yields CDR1 SGHTA and CDR2 FQGTGA. There are 14 residues in the CDR3. CDR3 amino acids: CASSDPGQGETQYF.

The rearrangement joins TRBV4-2 to TRBJ1-1; TCRdb reports TRBD1, a call that lacks DNA to check it against. Germline CDR1 is LGHNA and CDR2 is YNFKEQ. This CDR3 spans 15 amino acids. CDR3 protein: CASSQEGQGGTEAFF.

This chain joins TRBV28 and TRBJ2-2; TCRdb's D gene call, TRBD2, goes unchecked for lack of DNA. The CDR3 spans 15 residues. CDR1 is MDHEN and CDR2 is SYDVKM in the germline V gene. This CDR3 reads CASSFLREGAGELFF.

The V and J genes are TRBV21-1 and TRBJ2-1. TRBV21-1 is a pseudogene locus. CDR3 length: 11 amino acids. The CDR3 region is CASSPSGLSFF.

The chain carries TRBV7-3 and TRBJ1-1; TCRdb selects TRBD1, and the lack of DNA leaves this call unchecked. CDR1 SGHTA and CDR2 FQGTGA come from the germline V gene. CDR3 length: 14 residues. The CDR3 reads CASSLTPDSPEAFF.

The V call is TRBV29-1, the J call TRBJ2-2. CDR3 length: 12 amino acids. Germline V gene sequence: CDR1 SQVTM, CDR2 ANQGSEA. CDR3 residues: CSVVEANGELFF.

The gene calls are TRBV12-3 or TRBV12-4 and TRBJ2-3; the D gene TCRdb calls, TRBD1, cannot be checked with no DNA. This CDR3 has 15 amino acids. CDR3 region: CASSPEDSYTDTQYF.

The chain uses TRBV28 and TRBJ2-5; TCRdb's D call of TRBD2 is untestable without DNA. The germline gives CDR1 MDHEN, CDR2 SYDVKM. The CDR3 covers 17 residues. The chain's CDR3 is CASSPLGLAGGPETQYF.

V and J are TRBV29-1 and TRBJ2-3. Germline loops: CDR1 SQVTM, CDR2 ANQGSEA. The CDR3 is 14 residues long. The CDR3 loop reads CSVGGFSSTDTQYF.

The chain carries TRBV3-1 and TRBJ2-5; absent DNA, TCRdb's TRBD1 call cannot be checked. CDR1 LGHDT and CDR2 YNNKEL come from the germline V gene (reference sequence). The CDR3 totals 15 residues. The CDR3 protein is CASSQVAPTQETQYF.

V gene TRBV11-2 combines with J gene TRBJ1-5. There are 16 residues in the CDR3. Germline lookup yields CDR1 SGHAT and CDR2 FQNNGV. CDR3 residues: CASSSGREERNQPQHF.

This sequence joins TRBV6-5 and TRBJ2-1; the TRBD1 assignment by TCRdb is unverifiable without DNA. The germline V gene has CDR1 MNHEY and CDR2 SVGAGI. The CDR3 runs to 13 residues. CDR3 protein: CASSWDRYNEQFF.

The V call is TRBV28, the J call TRBJ2-2; TCRdb gives TRBD1 as the D gene, but with no DNA this cannot be confirmed. The CDR3 is made up of 13 amino acids. CDR1 MDHEN and CDR2 SYDVKM come from the germline V gene. CDR3 residues: CASSLGESGELFF.

V usage is TRBV7-9 and J usage is TRBJ2-7. CDR1 is SEHNR and CDR2 is FQNEAQ in the germline V gene (reference sequence). The CDR3 covers 12 residues. The CDR3 spells CASSTDHYEQYF.

The CDR3 loop is CASSLESLGTEAFF. The chain links TRBV5-6 to TRBJ1-1. CDR1 SGHDT and CDR2 YYEEEE come from the germline V gene. This CDR3 comprises 14 residues.

This chain joins TRBV7-6 and TRBJ2-3; TCRdb's assignment of TRBD1 cannot be checked, as there is no DNA. The CDR3 loop spans 16 amino acids. CDR1 SGHVS and CDR2 FNYEAQ come from the germline V gene. CDR3 residues: CASSKPGTFPTDTQYF.

The V call is TRBV7-8, the J call TRBJ2-5; TCRdb's assignment of TRBD2 cannot be checked, as there is no DNA. The CDR3 extends over 14 amino acids. CDR1 is SGHVS and CDR2 is FQNEAQ in the germline V gene. This chain's CDR3 is CASSATSYQETQYF. The full variable domain, its missing parts supplied by reference TRBV7-8 and TRBJ2-5, is GAGVSQSPRYKVAKRGQDVALRCDPISGHVSLFWYQQALGQGPEFLTYFQNEAQLDKSGLPSDRFFAERPEGSVSTLKIQRTQQEDSAVYLCASSATSYQETQYFGPGTRLLVL.

V usage is TRBV6-5 and J usage is TRBJ1-1; with no DNA, the TCRdb D assignment of TRBD1 cannot be verified. The germline V gene has CDR1 MNHEY and CDR2 SVGAGI. The CDR3 extends over 13 amino acids. CDR3 sequence reads: CASRPGLNTEAFF.

V and J are TRBV7-2 and TRBJ2-1; TCRdb designates TRBD2, a call that cannot be tested without DNA. Germline loops: CDR1 SGHTA, CDR2 FQGNSA. This CDR3 is built from 16 residues. The CDR3: CASSLGSGGAGGEQFF. The full variable domain, completed using reference TRBV7-2 and TRBJ2-1, is GAGVSQSPSNKVTEKGKDVELRCDPISGHTALYWYRQSLGQGLEFLIYFQGNSAPDKSGLPSDRFSAERTGGSVSTLTIQRTQQEDSAVYLCASSLGSGGAGGEQFFGPGTRLTVL.

This rearrangement joins TRBV20-1 to TRBJ2-5. CDR1 and CDR2 (germline): DFQATT, SNEGSKA (reference sequence). This CDR3 has 14 amino acids. CDR3: CSARDTPYQETQYF.

This chain uses TRBV6-1 with TRBJ2-1; TCRdb picks TRBD1, but there is no DNA to check that call. Germline CDR1 reads MNHNS; CDR2 reads SASEGT. CDR3 length: 15 amino acids. CDR3 amino acids: CASSVETGGYNEQFF.

CDR3 amino acids: CASSHGLTTGVRGYTF. This sequence joins TRBV12-3 or TRBV12-4 and TRBJ1-2; TCRdb picks TRBD1, but there is no DNA to check that call. This CDR3 comprises 16 residues.

V usage is TRBV21-1 and J usage is TRBJ2-1; without DNA, the TCRdb call of TRBD1 cannot be checked. TRBV21-1 is a pseudogene segment. The CDR3 extends over 16 amino acids. The CDR3 protein is CASSKARIPEVNEQFF.

This chain's CDR3 is CSVLATHTGELFF. The chain employs TRBV29-1 and TRBJ2-2; the TRBD2 assignment by TCRdb is unverifiable without DNA. CDR1 SQVTM and CDR2 ANQGSEA come from the germline V gene. This CDR3 spans 13 amino acids.

This chain uses TRBV6-5 with TRBJ1-5. Germline V gene lookup returns CDR1 MNHEY and CDR2 SVGAGI. The CDR3 covers 13 residues. The CDR3 loop reads CASSYSSNQPQHF.

This chain connects TRBV29-1 to TRBJ2-1; as DNA is missing, the TRBD2 call by TCRdb cannot be tested. CDR1 and CDR2 from the germline V gene are SQVTM and ANQGSEA. The CDR3 sequence is 12 residues long. This chain's CDR3 is CSVRGAWNEQFF.